Each of the 3 T cell receptor beta chains below was sequenced from the same sample in a study of T cells in Graves' hyperthyroidism and ophthalmopathy. Amplification of TCR beta CDR3 regions was performed using RNA transcripts as template. HTBI primers were used for first-round RT-PCR of the TCR CDR3. One entry per CDR3 protein, called by TCRdb with MiXCR from the multiplex PCR reads. This sample has about 700,000 distinct CDR3 sequences, with 14% found just once. Sequencing was performed on blood. The receptors originated from a woman in her late teens or twenties with Graves' hyperthyroidism.

This clonotype was seen repeatedly, ten times or more. The V and J genes are TRBV7-2 and TRBJ2-7; 9 bases map to TRBD2. The germline V gene encodes CDR1 SGHTA and CDR2 FQGNSA. CDR3 size: 15 residues. The ends lost 5 bases at V and 4 bases at J; junction bases unmatched: 9. The CDR3 DNA follows: TGTGCCAGCAGCCGCGCACCGGGACTAGCTTACGAGCAGTACTTC. Amino acid sequence: CASSRAPGLAYEQYF. Full variable domain (remainder filled in from reference TRBV7-2 and TRBJ2-7): GAGVSQSPSNKVTEKGKDVELRCDPISGHTALYWYRQSLGQGLEFLIYFQGNSAPDKSGLPSDRFSAERTGGSVSTLTIQRTQQEDSAVYLCASSRAPGLAYEQYFGPGTRLTVT.

The V gene is TRBV30, the J gene TRBJ1-2, with TRBD1 as a possible D gene (6 bases). Germline V gene data show CDR1 as GTSNPN and CDR2 as SVGIG (reference sequence). Trimming took off 8 bases at V and 3 bases at J, with 25 bases between the two ends. The CDR3 is 16 residues long. This chain's CDR3 is CAGLGTPPLSYYGYTF. The CDR3 DNA follows: TGTGCCGGCCTCGGGACACCACCCCTATCTTACTATGGCTACACCTTC. Full variable domain (rest looked up from reference TRBV30 and TRBJ1-2): SQTIHQWPATLVQPVGSPLSLECTVEGTSNPNLYWYRQAAGRGLQLLFYSVGIGQISSEVPQNLSASRPQDRQFILSSKKLLLSDSGFYLCAGLGTPPLSYYGYTFGSGTRLTVV.

This chain links TRBV6-5 with TRBJ1-5; D not resolved. Per the germline V gene, CDR1 is MNHEY and CDR2 is SVGAGI. CDR3 length: 14 amino acids. Trimming pared 2 bases from V and 2 bases from J, leaving 7 bases between. The DNA for the CDR3 is TGTGCCAGCAGTTACAGGGTCGGCAATCAGCCCCAGCATTTT. It yields the protein CASSYRVGNQPQHF.